Below, 30 T cell receptor beta chains from the same sample are listed, as sequenced in a study of long-term antiretroviral therapy in people with HIV. The assay, immunoSEQ v3.0, was run at survey level. Method: immunoSEQ multiplex PCR; TCRdb's copy keeps in-frame clones and lacks some. The data contain about 28,000 clones, about 80% of them singletons. Material: unsorted PBMCs, obtained 0.3 years after starting antiretroviral therapy. The receptors were gathered from a man aged 35 to 55 with HIV.

The chain couples TRBV7-2 to TRBJ2-7, with TRBD2 matching over 9 bases. The CDR3 extends over 15 amino acids. Germline V gives CDR1 SGHTA, CDR2 FQGNSA. Germline trimming cut 5 bases from V and 7 bases from J; bases unmatched to any gene: 12. The CDR3 here is CASSPQWTSVGEQYF. The CDR3 DNA reads as TGTGCCAGCAGCCCCCAGTGGACTAGCGTCGGGGAGCAGTACTTC.

The V gene is TRBV4-3, the J gene TRBJ2-2; 7 bases align to TRBD2. The CDR3 length is 16 residues. Germline loops: CDR1 LGHNA, CDR2 YSLEER. With V trimmed by 4 bases and J by 4 bases, 9 bases remained unmatched. CDR3 bases: TGCGCCAGCAGCCCGGCTGGGGGGGTAAGCACCGGGGAGCTGTTTTTT. It codes for CASSPAGGVSTGELFF.

The chain uses TRBV5-6 and TRBJ2-3; 8 bases are a match to TRBD2. The CDR3 runs to 15 residues. Per germline, CDR1 SGHDT and CDR2 YYEEEE. J lost 4 bases, V lost 4 bases, and 8 bases had no gene match. The CDR3 region has the DNA TGTGCCAGCAGCATCCTAGCGGGTATAGCAGATACGCAGTATTTT. It yields the protein CASSILAGIADTQYF.

The chain uses TRBV18 and TRBJ1-1, with a weak D call TRBD1 (6 bases). V was pared by 3 bases and J by 0 bases, with 8 bases between. Per germline, CDR1 KGHSH and CDR2 LQKENI. This CDR3 contains 14 residues. CDR3 loop: CASSPTGMNTEAFF. The DNA of the CDR3 is TGTGCCAGCTCACCGACAGGAATGAACACTGAAGCTTTCTTT.

This clone has a handful of counts. The chain is built from TRBV18 and TRBJ1-4, with D perhaps TRBD1 (6 bases). The V gene's germline CDR1 is KGHSH and CDR2 LQKENI. This CDR3 spans 15 amino acids. V was pared by 5 bases and J by 0 bases, with 10 bases between. This chain's CDR3 is CASSWDTATNEKLFF. CDR3 nucleotides: TGTGCCAGCTCATGGGACACTGCAACTAATGAAAAACTGTTTTTT.

CDR3 sequence reads: CASSIDSQKSYEQYF. In DNA form, the CDR3 reads TGTGCCAGTAGTATAGATAGTCAAAAATCCTACGAGCAGTACTTC. The J gene is TRBJ2-7, the V gene TRBV19; D gene unclear. Germline V gene data show CDR1 as LNHDA and CDR2 as SQIVND (reference sequence). CDR3 size: 15 residues. V lost 0 bases, J lost 1 base, and 10 bases lay in between.

The chain combines TRBV9 with TRBJ2-5; 12 nucleotides match TRBD2. Germline values: CDR1 SGDLS, CDR2 YYNGEE. Unmatched junction bases numbered 0, after V lost 0 bases and J lost 3 bases. The length of the CDR3 is 15 residues. CDR3 in amino acids: CASSVASGREETQYF. The CDR3 DNA sequence: TGTGCCAGCAGCGTAGCTAGCGGGAGGGAAGAGACCCAGTACTTC.

The gene calls are TRBV19 and TRBJ2-3, with no clear D. The CDR3 totals 13 residues. Trimming took off 4 bases at V and 3 bases at J, with 8 bases between the two ends. Germline assignment: CDR1 LNHDA and CDR2 SQIVND (reference sequence). The CDR3 region is CASSRTWTDTQYF. In DNA form, the CDR3 reads TGTGCCAGTAGTAGAACCTGGACAGATACGCAGTATTTT.

This rearrangement joins TRBV6-1 to TRBJ2-3, with TRBD2 matching over 13 bases. The CDR3 is 16 amino acids. V gave up 2 bases and J gave up 3 bases; unmatched junction bases: 2. CDR1 is MNHNS, CDR2 SASEGT, per germline. CDR3 in amino acids: CASSEWTSGGTDTQYF. CDR3 sequence (DNA): TGTGCCAGCAGTGAATGGACTAGCGGGGGAACAGATACGCAGTATTTT.

The J gene is TRBJ2-5, the V gene TRBV4-3, with 14 bases that match TRBD2. Germline CDR1 is LGHNA and CDR2 is YSLEER. This CDR3 region has 19 residues. V shed 0 bases, J shed 4 bases, and the junction held 10 bases outside the gene matches. As DNA, the CDR3 is TGCGCCAGCAGCCAAGAAACGACTAGCGGGAGGGCCATTGGAGAGACCCAGTACTTC. Translation: CASSQETTSGRAIGETQYF.

V is TRBV19 and J is TRBJ2-7, with TRBD1 matching over 7 bases. Germline V gene lookup returns CDR1 LNHDA and CDR2 SQIVND (reference sequence). This CDR3 is built from 14 residues. The junction had 6 bases not matched to a gene; V was cut back by 2 bases and J by 5 bases. CDR3 in amino acids: CASSISQGNNEQYF. The CDR3 bases are TGTGCCAGTAGTATATCACAGGGGAACAACGAGCAGTACTTC.

V is TRBV29-1 and J is TRBJ2-6, with 7 bases lining up with TRBD2. The trim removed 4 bases at V and 0 bases at J, leaving 3 bases unmatched. This CDR3 is 15 amino acids long. Looked up from germline, CDR1 is SQVTM and CDR2 is ANQGSEA. CDR3 amino acids: CSVGGRGSGANVLTF. CDR3 sequence (DNA): TGCAGCGTTGGGGGGAGGGGCTCTGGGGCCAACGTCCTGACTTTC.

The chain is built from TRBV2 and TRBJ2-7; 7 nucleotides align to TRBD1. Per germline, CDR1 SNHLY and CDR2 FYNNEI. The V gene end was trimmed by 6 bases and the J gene end by 6 bases; junction bases not matched to a gene: 14. CDR3 length: 15 residues. CDR3: CASSLLPRQGAEQYF. The DNA for the CDR3 is TGTGCCAGCAGCTTACTGCCGAGACAGGGAGCCGAGCAGTACTTC.

V usage is TRBV5-6 and J usage is TRBJ1-5; D remains ambiguous. The V end lost 2 bases, the J end lost 1 base, and 7 bases lay between the germline ends. The CDR3 consists of 14 residues. CDR1 and CDR2 from the germline V gene are SGHDT and YYEEEE. This chain's CDR3 is CASSFSRSNQPQHF. CDR3 DNA sequence: TGTGCCAGCAGCTTTAGTAGGAGCAATCAGCCCCAGCATTTT.

This chain joins TRBV30 and TRBJ2-7, with D perhaps matching TRBD2 (5 bases). The V gene lost 4 bases and the J gene lost 4 bases, with 20 bases spanning the gap. This CDR3 is 15 amino acids long. The germline V gene encodes CDR1 GTSNPN and CDR2 SVGIG (reference sequence). CDR3 sequence: CAWTPLYPREYEQYF. CDR3 DNA sequence: TGTGCCTGGACCCCACTCTACCCACGGGAATACGAGCAGTACTTC.

CDR3 sequence: CASSASGGRNEQFF. The CDR3 DNA follows: TGTGCCAGCAGTGCATCAGGGGGTCGGAATGAGCAGTTCTTC. V gene TRBV2 combines with J gene TRBJ2-1; 7 bases align to TRBD1. V was pared by 4 bases and J by 7 bases, with 7 bases of the junction left unmatched. Looked up from germline, CDR1 is SNHLY and CDR2 is FYNNEI. This CDR3 region has 14 residues.

The chain carries TRBV6-5 and TRBJ1-4; no definite D call. The germline V and J ends were trimmed by 0 bases and 3 bases, with 8 bases remaining between them. Per germline, CDR1 MNHEY and CDR2 SVGAGI. The CDR3 covers 15 residues. CDR3 coding DNA: TGTGCCAGCAGTTACTCGGGAGTCTCTAATGAAAAACTGTTTTTT. It specifies CASSYSGVSNEKLFF.

This chain connects TRBV5-6 to TRBJ2-1, with 13 bases identical to TRBD2. Losses at the gene ends were 3 bases for V and 14 bases for J; bases not matched to a gene: 11. In germline, CDR1 is SGHDT, CDR2 YYEEEE. The CDR3 runs 15 residues. Written as DNA, the CDR3 is TGTGCCAGCAGCTCGCGGACTAGCGGGAGATTTGGGGAGTTCTTC. As protein: CASSSRTSGRFGEFF.

This chain connects TRBV7-9 to TRBJ2-1; 10 bases are a match to TRBD2. Germline CDR1 SEHNR, CDR2 FQNEAQ (reference sequence). Trimming cost V 3 bases and J 8 bases; bases outside gene matches: 10. The CDR3 sequence is 16 residues long. The CDR3 region has the DNA TGTGCCAGCAGCTTCTCGTCTAGCGGGAGTATAGATGAGCAGTTCTTC. Translating gives CASSFSSSGSIDEQFF.

This chain uses TRBV7-7 with TRBJ2-7; D not certain. Germline V gives CDR1 SSHAT, CDR2 FNYEAQ (reference sequence). V lost 5 bases, J lost 3 bases, and 14 bases lay in between. CDR3 size: 14 residues. CDR3 coding DNA: TGTGCCAGCAGCCGTGGGGAAGGGCACTACGAGCAGTACTTC. Its translation is CASSRGEGHYEQYF.

The chain carries TRBV7-9 and TRBJ2-5; 9 bases line up with TRBD2. The junction had 7 bases not matched to a gene; V was cut back by 5 bases and J by 6 bases. This CDR3 contains 14 residues. Germline lookup yields CDR1 SEHNR and CDR2 FQNEAQ (reference sequence). The CDR3 sequence: CASSPTAGGQTQYF. The CDR3 bases are TGTGCCAGCAGCCCAACCGCGGGGGGGCAGACCCAGTACTTC.

Regarding this clone: One junction end does not reproduce the germline sequence, and a read error may be involved. The genes are TRBV6-6 and TRBJ1-2; a possible D gene is TRBD1 (5 bases). The CDR3 runs 14 residues. CDR1 and CDR2 from the germline V gene are MNHNY and SVGAGI (reference sequence). CDR3: CASRHGLDSDGYTF. The CDR3 DNA reads TGTGCCAGCAGGCACGGACTCGACAGCGATGGTTACACCTTC.

This sequence joins TRBV6-5 and TRBJ2-3; D remains unclear. Looked up from germline, CDR1 is MNHEY and CDR2 is SVGAGI. The CDR3 consists of 14 residues. The germline V and J ends were trimmed by 3 bases and 1 base, with 8 bases remaining between them. The CDR3 spells CASSYGQGTDTQYF. The CDR3 DNA reads as TGTGCCAGCAGTTATGGGCAGGGCACAGATACGCAGTATTTT.

The J gene is TRBJ1-2, the V gene TRBV7-2, with a possible D match to TRBD1 (5 bases). With 4 bases removed from V and 5 bases from J, the gap between germline ends came to 14 bases. The CDR3 contains 14 residues. Germline CDR1 reads SGHTA; CDR2 reads FQGNSA. The CDR3 is CASSWRDLGYGYTF. CDR3 coding DNA: TGTGCCAGCAGCTGGAGGGACCTCGGGTATGGCTACACCTTC.

The genes are TRBV30 and TRBJ1-2; TRBD1 matches at 11 bases. Germline V CDR1 and CDR2: GTSNPN, SVGIG (reference sequence). J gave up 8 bases and V 5 bases, and 7 bases lay outside the gene matches. The CDR3 runs 13 residues. The CDR3 sequence: CAWSGTGGLGYTF. The CDR3 DNA reads as TGTGCCTGGTCCGGGACAGGGGGTCTCGGCTACACCTTC.

V and J are TRBV5-1 and TRBJ2-1; D possibly corresponds to TRBD2 (5 bases). The germline V gene encodes CDR1 SGHRS and CDR2 YFSETQ. CDR3 size: 14 residues. V lost 0 bases, J lost 8 bases, and 12 bases lay in between. The CDR3 is CASSLVPGNDEQFF. The CDR3 DNA follows: TGCGCCAGCAGCTTGGTGCCCGGGAACGATGAGCAGTTCTTC. The full variable domain, in which reference TRBV5-1 and TRBJ2-1 provide the parts outside the CDR3, is KAGVTQTPRYLIKTRGQQVTLSCSPISGHRSVSWYQQTPGQGLQFLFEYFSETQRNKGNFPGRFSGRQFSNSRSEMNVSTLELGDSALYLCASSLVPGNDEQFFGPGTRLTVL.

V usage is TRBV19 and J usage is TRBJ1-4; D gene uncertain. V was pared by 5 bases and J by 6 bases, with 16 bases between. Germline assignment: CDR1 LNHDA and CDR2 SQIVND (reference sequence). The CDR3 has 15 amino acids. The CDR3 nucleotides are TGTGCCAGTAGTCGCCGACCTACGCGGGATGAAAAACTGTTTTTT. It specifies CASSRRPTRDEKLFF.

This sequence joins TRBV11-2 and TRBJ2-1; tentative D call: TRBD2 (6 bases). CDR1 and CDR2 from the germline V gene are SGHAT and FQNNGV. The CDR3 extends over 13 amino acids. Trimming stripped 1 base from V and 8 bases from J, with 9 bases between. The DNA for the CDR3 is TGTGCCAGCAGCTTAGGGACTACATATGAGCAGTTCTTC. This translates into CASSLGTTYEQFF.

The CDR3 sequence: CASSLRQGREKLFF. CDR3 nucleotide sequence: TGTGCCAGCAGCTTACGACAGGGAAGGGAAAAACTGTTTTTT. The rearrangement uses TRBV13 and TRBJ1-4; TRBD1 matches 7 bases. The CDR3 sequence is 14 residues long. The V segment lost 2 bases and the J segment 8 bases; nucleotides outside the gene matches: 5. Germline CDR1 reads PRHDT; CDR2 reads FYEKMQ (reference sequence).

The rearrangement links TRBV19 to TRBJ1-4, with 8 bases that match TRBD1. V lost 3 bases, J lost 8 bases, and 8 bases stayed unmatched. Germline V gives CDR1 LNHDA, CDR2 SQIVND (reference sequence). There are 15 residues in the CDR3. CDR3 nucleotide sequence: TGTGCCAGTAGTATTGTGGGACAGGACCGGGAAAAACTGTTTTTT. Translating it yields CASSIVGQDREKLFF.